This passage covers 17 T cell receptor beta chains from one sample sequenced in a study of blood T cell repertoires in COVID-19. Some clones are missing from TCRdb's copy, which holds only in-frame ones; the method was immunoSEQ multiplex PCR. The sample includes over 100,000 clones, approximately 88% seen only once; the top ten take 0.83%. Sample: peripheral blood. The receptors here all came from a woman between 70 and 85 years old with acute or convalescent COVID-19.

As concerns this clone: Other DNA sequences in this specimen translate into the identical CDR3. The rearrangement joins TRBV6-6 to TRBJ1-2; D uncertain. There are 15 residues in the CDR3. Looked up from germline, CDR1 is MNHNY and CDR2 is SVGAGI (reference sequence). Trimming left V 0 bases short and J 2 bases short, with 10 bases between. CDR3: CASSYSGGRNYGYTF. CDR3 bases: TGTGCCAGCAGTTACTCGGGCGGGAGGAACTATGGCTACACCTTC.

The chain carries TRBV27 and TRBJ1-6; no clear D. The CDR3 sequence is 13 residues long. The V gene lost 3 bases and the J gene lost 11 bases, with 11 bases spanning the gap. CDR1 is MNHEY and CDR2 is SMNVEV in the germline V gene (reference sequence). This CDR3 is CASSFQVATPLHF. CDR3 coding DNA: TGTGCCAGCAGTTTCCAGGTCGCCACACCCCTCCACTTT.

This chain links TRBV15 with TRBJ2-1; 10 bases fit TRBD1. CDR1 is LNHNV and CDR2 is YYDKDF in the germline V gene (reference sequence). J gave up 2 bases and V 5 bases, and 0 bases lay outside the gene matches. This CDR3 region has 14 residues. CDR3 protein: CATSGTGAYNEQFF. In nucleotides, the CDR3 is TGTGCCACCAGCGGGACAGGGGCCTACAATGAGCAGTTCTTC.

The rearrangement joins TRBV9 to TRBJ2-2, with TRBD2 as a possible D gene (6 bases). The CDR3 is made up of 16 amino acids. The germline V gene encodes CDR1 SGDLS and CDR2 YYNGEE. Trimming pared 0 bases from V and 0 bases from J, leaving 9 bases between. Written as DNA, the CDR3 is TGTGCCAGCAGCGTAGCTTGGGGGGCGAACACCGGGGAGCTGTTTTTT. This encodes CASSVAWGANTGELFF.

This clone was observed a single time. V and J are TRBV28 and TRBJ2-1; TRBD2 aligns across 13 bases. This CDR3 region has 16 residues. Germline V gene sequence: CDR1 MDHEN, CDR2 SYDVKM. V was pared by 5 bases and J by 4 bases, with 5 bases of the junction left unmatched. The CDR3 reads CASSITLAGGYNEQFF. The CDR3 bases are TGTGCCAGCAGTATCACACTAGCGGGAGGGTACAATGAGCAGTTCTTC.

This chain joins TRBV6-1 and TRBJ1-5; possibly TRBD1 for D (5 bases). CDR1 is MNHNS, CDR2 SASEGT, per germline. Trimming shortened V by 2 bases and J by 4 bases, and 9 bases separated the two germline ends. The CDR3 runs 14 residues. DNA of the CDR3: TGTGCCAGCAGTGAAATACGGGGGAATCAGCCCCAGCATTTT. It is translated as CASSEIRGNQPQHF.

The CDR3 DNA reads as TGTGCCAGTAGTACAGTGGACACCAGCAATCAGCCCCAGCATTTT. Encoded protein: CASSTVDTSNQPQHF. V gene TRBV19 combines with J gene TRBJ1-5, with D tentatively TRBD1 (5 bases). Per the germline V gene, CDR1 is LNHDA and CDR2 is SQIVND (reference sequence). Trimming took off 4 bases at V and 1 base at J, with 11 bases between the two ends. CDR3 length equals 15 residues.

The CDR3 bases are TGTGCCAGCTTAGGGGTTCCCGGACAGGGCGTGGATCAGCCCCAGCATTTT. Protein: CASLGVPGQGVDQPQHF. The chain combines TRBV19 with TRBJ1-5; 8 nucleotides agree with TRBD1. V shed 9 bases and J 5 bases; nucleotides not matched to a gene: 18. The CDR3 consists of 17 residues. CDR1 LNHDA and CDR2 SQIVND come from the germline V gene (reference sequence).

The chain couples TRBV5-1 to TRBJ1-2, with 10 bases aligning to TRBD1. This CDR3 spans 15 amino acids. V dropped 4 bases and J dropped 2; count of bases not matched to a gene: 5. CDR1 SGHRS and CDR2 YFSETQ come from the germline V gene. The CDR3 region has the DNA TGCGCCAGCAGCGAACCGGGACAGGGGAACTATGGCTACACCTTC. It specifies CASSEPGQGNYGYTF.

The chain combines TRBV2 with TRBJ1-6; D perhaps matches TRBD1 (5 bases). Germline V gene sequence: CDR1 SNHLY, CDR2 FYNNEI. V was pared by 5 bases and J by 8 bases, with 16 bases between. CDR3 length: 15 residues. CDR3 sequence: CASSPRRGGDSPLHF. The CDR3 DNA sequence: TGTGCCAGCAGTCCTCGGCGGGGGGGAGATTCACCCCTCCACTTT.

This clone was detected once. This chain uses TRBV4-1 with TRBJ1-6; 7 bases are shared with TRBD1. Trimming took 1 base from V and 16 from J; bases not matched to a gene: 4. The CDR3 runs 12 residues. Germline CDR1 and CDR2: MGHRA and YSYEKL. CDR3 protein: CASSQGTGQLHF. DNA of the CDR3: TGCGCCAGCAGCCAAGGGACAGGACAGCTCCACTTT.

This chain connects TRBV14 to TRBJ1-1; D is ambiguous. Trimming left V 1 base short and J 5 bases short, with 8 bases between. The germline gives CDR1 SGHDN, CDR2 FVKESK. The CDR3 length is 13 residues. Here the CDR3 reads CASSQVGVTEAFF. DNA of the CDR3: TGTGCCAGCAGCCAAGTCGGAGTGACTGAAGCTTTCTTT. Full variable domain (rest looked up from reference TRBV14 and TRBJ1-1): EAGVTQFPSHSVIEKGQTVTLRCDPISGHDNLYWYRRVMGKEIKFLLHFVKESKQDESGMPNNRFLAERTGGTYSTLKVQPAELEDSGVYFCASSQVGVTEAFFGQGTRLTVV.

The chain employs TRBV10-1 and TRBJ2-3; D is possibly TRBD1 (6 bases). The germline gives CDR1 WNHNN, CDR2 SYGVQD (reference sequence). V lost 0 bases and J 2 bases, leaving 9 bases between the germline ends. The CDR3 runs to 15 residues. The CDR3 bases are TGCGCCAGCAGTGAGTCGGGACATCCCACAGATACGCAGTATTTT. It yields the protein CASSESGHPTDTQYF.

This clone was seen a handful of times. The V and J genes are TRBV2 and TRBJ2-5; D ambiguous. The CDR3 totals 13 residues. V lost 6 bases and J lost 2, with 10 bases in between. Germline CDR1 is SNHLY and CDR2 is FYNNEI. CDR3 protein: CASRWYLQETQYF. DNA of the CDR3: TGTGCCAGCAGATGGTACTTACAAGAGACCCAGTACTTC.

This chain joins TRBV9 and TRBJ2-1, with D possibly being TRBD2 (6 bases). V was clipped by 0 bases and J by 3 bases, with 7 bases between them. The CDR3 extends over 14 amino acids. Germline assignment: CDR1 SGDLS and CDR2 YYNGEE. CDR3 sequence reads: CASSVGGVYNEQFF. The CDR3 DNA is TGTGCCAGCAGCGTAGGGGGGGTCTACAATGAGCAGTTCTTC.

This CDR3 reads CASSVAASGQIVYF. In DNA form, the CDR3 reads TGTGCCAGCAGCGTAGCGGCTAGCGGGCAAATAGTATATTTT. This sequence joins TRBV9 and TRBJ2-3, with 8 bases matching TRBD2. There are 14 residues in the CDR3. With 0 bases clipped from V and 15 bases from J, the junction kept 12 bases outside the gene matches. CDR1 SGDLS and CDR2 YYNGEE come from the germline V gene.

The rearrangement uses TRBV9 and TRBJ1-1; 9 bases are shared with TRBD1. This CDR3 contains 15 residues. Germline values: CDR1 SGDLS, CDR2 YYNGEE. The V gene end was trimmed by 5 bases and the J gene end by 0 bases; junction bases not matched to a gene: 5. As DNA, the CDR3 is TGTGCCAGCAGTATGACAGGGGGATTGAACACTGAAGCTTTCTTT. It codes for CASSMTGGLNTEAFF.